These T cell receptor beta chains were read from a single sample in a study of T cell responses to AZD1222 COVID-19 vaccine. Repertoires were generated with immunoSEQ multiplex PCR, while TCRdb's copy carries only in-frame clones and drops some. The table lists about 120,000 clones, roughly nine tenths of them singletons, with more than 4.5% in the top ten. This specimen consisted of peripheral blood, obtained on day 0 of AZD1222 vaccination. These receptors were collected from an adult in good health. The CDR3 runs from the conserved cysteine through the conserved F or W. Fields, in order: V gene, J gene, clone size, D gene, CDR3 DNA, CDR3 protein. The D gene is left open where the match is weak. Expanded clones get a size class; other rows say once, few or many, or leave the size out.

TRBV9	TRBJ2-3	-	TRBD2	TGTGCCAGCAGCGTAGCGGGAGGGCCCCCGAAAGCAGATACGCAGTATTTT	CASSVAGGPPKADTQYF
TRBV29-1	TRBJ1-2	-	TRBD1	TGCAGCGTGTGGACACAGGGGGCGGGTGGCTACACCTTC	CSVWTQGAGGYTF
TRBV19	TRBJ1-4	-	-	TGTGCCAGTAGTACCCACTCCACGGGGCTTAGAGAAGAAAAACTGTTTTTT	CASSTHSTGLREEKLFF
TRBV19	TRBJ2-7	-	-	TGTGCCAGTAGTATGACCTCGGTAGAGCAGTACTTC	CASSMTSVEQYF
TRBV6-4	TRBJ2-1	-	TRBD2	TGTGCCAGCGGGACGGGAGGGCCGTTGAATGAGCAGTTCTTC	CASGTGGPLNEQFF
TRBV6-5	TRBJ1-1	few	-	TGTGCCAGCACCCGAAGGTGGGACGCTGAAGCTTTCTTT	CASTRRWDAEAFF
TRBV6-1	TRBJ1-1	once	-	TGTGCCAGCAGTGAAGCTAGGGTAATTCATGGCGCTGAAGCTTTCTTT	CASSEARVIHGAEAFF
TRBV2	TRBJ2-7	-	-	TGTGCCAGCATGCGACAGATCTACGAGCAGTACTTC	CASMRQIYEQYF
TRBV27	TRBJ2-1	-	-	TGTGCCAGCACCCCCCGTGGCAGAAGCAATGAGCAGTTCTTC	CASTPRGRSNEQFF
TRBV9	TRBJ2-1	-	-	TGTGCCAGCAGCGTAGGTACCCGGGGTTACAATGAGCAGTTCTTC	CASSVGTRGYNEQFF
TRBV30	TRBJ1-1	-	-	TGTGCCTGGACCCGGGACACTGAAGCTTTCTTT	CAWTRDTEAFF
TRBV5-1	TRBJ1-1	-	-	TGCGCCAGCAGCTTGGATCCGGGGAACACTGAAGCTTTCTTT	CASSLDPGNTEAFF
TRBV28	TRBJ1-5	-	-	TGTGCCAGCAGCCCGCGGGATCAGCCCCAGCATTTT	CASSPRDQPQHF
TRBV6-5	TRBJ2-7	-	-	TGTGCCAGCAAAGAAGGCGAGGGTAACTCCTACGAGCAGTACTTC	CASKEGEGNSYEQYF
TRBV5-1	TRBJ2-3	-	-	TGCGCCAGCAGCCCGGAGGTGGTGGGGGTTAGCACAGATACGCAGTATTTT	CASSPEVVGVSTDTQYF
TRBV14	TRBJ1-6	-	-	TGTGCCAGCAGCCTAACAGGGAAAGCCATCTCACCCCTCCACTTT	CASSLTGKAISPLHF
TRBV6-5	TRBJ2-7	-	TRBD1	TGTGCCAGCTGGGACAGGGGGCATGAGCAGTACTTC	CASWDRGHEQYF
TRBV5-1	TRBJ1-4	once	-	TGCGCCAGCAGCTTAGACTCGGTCGGGGTGGAAAAACTGTTTTTT	CASSLDSVGVEKLFF
TRBV18	TRBJ1-5	-	TRBD1	TGTGCCAGCTCACCCGGAGCAGGGGGCACCAATCAGCCCCAGCATTTT	CASSPGAGGTNQPQHF
TRBV14	TRBJ1-3	-	-	TGTGCCAGCAGCCATAGGGGTTATGGAAACACCATATATTTT	CASSHRGYGNTIYF
TRBV28	TRBJ1-2	-	-	TGTGCCAGCAGAGGTCCTGGATATGGCTACACCTTC	CASRGPGYGYTF
TRBV18	TRBJ1-4	-	-	TGTGCCAGCTCATCTACAGGACCAACTAATGAAAAACTGTTTTTT	CASSSTGPTNEKLFF
TRBV14	TRBJ1-6	-	-	TGTGCCAGCAGCCAAGGCTCACCCCTCCACTTT	CASSQGSPLHF
TRBV24-1	TRBJ2-1	-	TRBD2	TGTGCCACCTCCGGGACTAGCGGAATTGGCTCCTACAATGAGCAGTTCTTC	CATSGTSGIGSYNEQFF
TRBV7-9	TRBJ2-1	-	TRBD2	TGTGCCAGCAGCGCCGCGGGAGGTAACTATGAGCAGTTCTTC	CASSAAGGNYEQFF
TRBV4-1	TRBJ1-2	few	-	TGCGCCAGCAGCCAAGATCGGACCCTAGGGGGCTACACCTTC	CASSQDRTLGGYTF
TRBV5-1	TRBJ1-6	-	TRBD1	TGCGCCAGCAACTCCGGGACAGGGTATTCACCCCTCCACTTT	CASNSGTGYSPLHF
TRBV29-1	TRBJ1-2	-	-	TGCAGCGTTGAAGACGGCACAGGGAGTAGTGGCTACACCTTC	CSVEDGTGSSGYTF